This TCR beta chain appears in the sequencing data of a study of chemoradiotherapy in HPV16-positive cancers. Concerning this clone itself: The antigen is undetermined.

Trimming removed 6 bases at V and 5 bases at J, with 22 bases between. This CDR3 is built from 16 residues. The germline V gene has CDR1 MDHEN and CDR2 SYDVKM. Assay: immunoSEQ multiplex PCR; the TCRdb copy retains only in-frame clones and omits some. The table shows about 66,000 clones, with about nine tenths occurring only once. Study-level results: Only two HPV16-positive patients supplied the functional HPV-specificity definition. HPV-responsive T-cell expansion during chemoradiotherapy was linked to improved recurrence-free survival in HPV16-positive patients. Candidate HPV-specific clones and E7-related TCR motifs grew in tumor during treatment.

The sequence came from a human donor with HPV-associated anogenital cancer. This chain links TRBV28 with TRBJ2-5; D is perhaps TRBD1 (6 bases). This material consisted of blood, taken from a patient who underwent chemoradiotherapy. CDR3 amino acids: CASSFPGQPSGETQYF. CDR3 nucleotide sequence: TGTGCCAGCAGCTTCCCCGGACAGCCCTCGGGGGAGACCCAGTACTTC.